This TCR beta chain appears in the sequencing data of a study of blood T cell repertoires in COVID-19. Study overall: Specimens from acute and convalescent COVID-19 originated in the United States, Italy and Spain. PBMCs, B-cell-depleted T cells, or T cells provided the cDNA or gDNA that made up the material.

V gave up 6 bases and J gave up 5 bases, with 20 bases separating them. Per the germline V gene, CDR1 is SEHNR and CDR2 is FQNEAQ (reference sequence). The CDR3 is made up of 15 amino acids. Original methodology: Amplified reference gene primers provided the basis for estimating nucleated cell counts. Using immunoSEQ multiplex PCR, the repertoire was profiled, and TCRdb retains in-frame clones only, with some absent. The V and J calls and the clone size are those of that table, but D and trimming were determined from the DNA. The repertoire includes some 89,000 clones, more than 60% of them detected once, and around 11% sits in the top ten.

This TCR came from a man between 65 and 85 years old with acute or convalescent COVID-19. The sequencing input was peripheral blood. This chain joins TRBV7-9 and TRBJ2-7; D not certain. CDR3 DNA: TGTGCCAGCAGAATGGGTACAGCATCCCTAAACGAGCAGTACTTC. Translating it yields CASRMGTASLNEQYF. Full variable domain (remainder filled in from reference TRBV7-9 and TRBJ2-7): DTGVSQNPRHKITKRGQNVTFRCDPISEHNRLYWYRQTLGQGPEFLTYFQNEAQLEKSRLLSDRFSAERPKGSFSTLEIQRTEQGDSAMYLCASRMGTASLNEQYFGPGTRLTVT.